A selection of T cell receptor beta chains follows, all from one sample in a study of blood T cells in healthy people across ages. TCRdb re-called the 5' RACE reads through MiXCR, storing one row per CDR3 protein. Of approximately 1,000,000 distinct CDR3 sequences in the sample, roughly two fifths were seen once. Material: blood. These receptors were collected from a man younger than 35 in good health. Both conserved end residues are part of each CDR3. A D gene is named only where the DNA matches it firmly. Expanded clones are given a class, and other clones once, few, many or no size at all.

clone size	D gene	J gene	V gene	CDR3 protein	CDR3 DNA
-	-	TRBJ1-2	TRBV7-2	CASSLDRTPYGYTF	TGTGCCAGCAGCTTAGACAGAACTCCCTATGGCTACACCTTC
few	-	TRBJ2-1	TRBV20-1	CSARMGTRFYNEQFF	TGCAGTGCTAGAATGGGGACGCGGTTTTACAATGAGCAGTTCTTC
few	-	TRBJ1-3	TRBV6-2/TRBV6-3	CASSLLGVSSGNTIYF	TGTGCCAGCAGTCTCCTCGGAGTCTCATCTGGAAACACCATATATTTT
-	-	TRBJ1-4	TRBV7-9	CASSPEGKLFF	TGTGCCAGCAGCCCCGAGGGGAAACTGTTTTTT
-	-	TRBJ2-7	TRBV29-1	CSVQVAFYNEQYF	TGCAGCGTTCAGGTGGCCTTCTACAATGAGCAGTACTTC
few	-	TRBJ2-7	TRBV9	CASSAGTDFSYNEQYF	TGTGCCAGCAGCGCGGGGACGGACTTCTCCTACAATGAGCAGTACTTC
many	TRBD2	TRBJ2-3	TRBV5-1	CASSSASGADTQYF	TGCGCCAGCAGCTCGGCTAGCGGGGCAGATACGCAGTATTTT
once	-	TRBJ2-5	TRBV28	CASTQGGLSRDEQYF	TGTGCCAGCACCCAGGGGGGACTAAGCCGTGATGAGCAGTACTTC
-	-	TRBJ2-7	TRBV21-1	CASSKADRNIPDAYEQYF	TGTGCCAGCAGCAAAGCCGACAGAAACATTCCTGATGCCTACGAGCAGTACTTC
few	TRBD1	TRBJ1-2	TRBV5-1	CASSPLDRGLSYTF	TGCGCCAGCAGCCCGCTAGACAGGGGGCTGAGCTACACCTTC
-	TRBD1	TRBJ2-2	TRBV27	CATKKRTGYSNTGELFF	TGTGCCACTAAAAAGCGGACAGGCTATTCGAACACCGGGGAGCTGTTTTTT
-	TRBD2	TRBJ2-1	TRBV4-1	CASSQSSGGAVEQFF	TGCGCCAGCAGCCAAAGCAGCGGGGGGGCAGTGGAGCAGTTCTTC
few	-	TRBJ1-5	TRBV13	CASSSDPRNQPQHF	TGTGCCAGCAGCTCAGACCCTCGCAATCAGCCCCAGCATTTT
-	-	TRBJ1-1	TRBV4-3	CASSQDGSGSSGAFF	TGCGCCAGCAGCCAAGACGGCAGTGGGAGCTCCGGAGCTTTCTTT
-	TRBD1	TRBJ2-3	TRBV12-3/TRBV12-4	CASRLTGLGTQYF	TGTGCCAGCAGGTTGACAGGGCTAGGGACGCAGTATTTT
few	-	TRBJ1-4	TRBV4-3	CASSQDSDSLGEKLFF	TGCGCCAGCAGCCAAGATTCAGACAGCCTTGGTGAAAAACTGTTTTTT
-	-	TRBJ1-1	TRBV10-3	CAISDGQFMNTEAFF	TGTGCCATCAGTGACGGACAGTTTATGAACACTGAAGCTTTCTTT
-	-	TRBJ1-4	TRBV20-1	CSASRGGKLFF	TGCAGTGCTAGCAGGGGTGGGAAACTGTTTTTT
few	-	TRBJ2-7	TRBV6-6	CASSYRDHYEQYF	TGTGCCAGCAGTTACAGGGACCACTACGAGCAGTACTTC
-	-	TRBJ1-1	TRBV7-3	CASSLLRRKRNTEAFF	TGTGCCAGCAGCTTATTGCGGAGGAAAAGGAACACTGAAGCTTTCTTT
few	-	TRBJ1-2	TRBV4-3	CASSQADRRYGYTF	TGCGCCAGCAGCCAAGCGGACAGACGCTATGGCTACACCTTC
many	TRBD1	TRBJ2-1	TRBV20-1	CSARAEGQGYNEQFF	TGCAGTGCTAGAGCCGAGGGACAGGGATACAATGAGCAGTTCTTC
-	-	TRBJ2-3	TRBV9	CASTPRDTDTQYF	TGTGCCAGCACGCCCAGGGACACAGATACGCAGTATTTT